This T cell receptor beta chain emerged from a study of technical replicates of blood from a handful of donors. The assay was immunoSEQ multiplex PCR, and TCRdb's table has in-frame clones only and misses some. The sample records 70,000 to 90,000 clones, approximately 94% being singletons. The specimen sequenced was T cells isolated from PBMCs. The source of this sequence is a human donor in good health.

The CDR3 region has the DNA TGTGCCAGCAGCAAAGGAGTAGGCGGAAAGCAGTTCTTC. This encodes CASSKGVGGKQFF. This chain links TRBV21-1 with TRBJ2-1; the tabulated D call, TRBD2, remains unverified against the DNA. TRBV21-1 is deemed a pseudogene. The CDR3 length is 13 residues.